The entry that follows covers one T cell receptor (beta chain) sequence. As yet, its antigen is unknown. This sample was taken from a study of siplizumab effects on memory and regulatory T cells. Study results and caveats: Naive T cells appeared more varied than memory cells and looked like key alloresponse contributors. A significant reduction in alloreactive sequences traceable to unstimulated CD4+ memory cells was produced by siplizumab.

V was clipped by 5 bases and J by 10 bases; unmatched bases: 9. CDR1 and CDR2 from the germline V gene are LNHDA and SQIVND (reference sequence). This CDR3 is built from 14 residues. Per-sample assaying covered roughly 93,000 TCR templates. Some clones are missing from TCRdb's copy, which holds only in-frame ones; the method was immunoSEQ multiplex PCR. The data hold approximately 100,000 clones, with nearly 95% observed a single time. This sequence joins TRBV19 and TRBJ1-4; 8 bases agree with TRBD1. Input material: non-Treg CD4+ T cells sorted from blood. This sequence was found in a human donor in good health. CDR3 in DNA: TGTGCCAGTAGTCCTGACAGGGGTAGGGGAAAACTGTTTTTT. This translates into CASSPDRGRGKLFF.